This entry describes one T cell receptor beta chain. A junction end diverges from the germline sequence, so it may reflect a read error. This CDR3 is built from 15 residues. Germline CDR1 is MNHEY and CDR2 is SVGAGI. The sample originates from a study of glioma-infiltrating T cells. Amplification of TCR alpha and beta CDR3 regions from RNA used iRepertoire nested multiplex PCR. TCRdb re-derived calls from the multiplex PCR reads in MiXCR, one entry per CDR3 protein. The sample holds about 190,000 distinct CDR3 sequences, more than 30% seen once. This chain joins TRBV6-5 and TRBJ2-1; a possible D gene is TRBD1 (6 bases). This sequence was found in a human donor with low-grade glioma or glioblastoma, undergoing nonglioma brain surgery, or in good health (not recorded which). Sequenced input: glioma tissue, nonneoplastic brain tissue, or PBMCs (not recorded which). The CDR3 DNA is TGTGCCAGCAGTTACGTCCGGGACACAAACAATGGGCAGCTCTTC. Its protein product is CASSYVRDTNNGQLF.